This TCR beta chain was recorded in a study of CD8+ T cells in alopecia areata (dated by TCRdb to the late 2010s). Turning to the overall study: Treated patients were enrolled in an open-label pilot trial of oral tofacitinib at 5 to 10 mg twice daily for moderate-to-severe alopecia areata. Patients received tofacitinib for 6 to 18 months and were then followed off drug for 6 months to check for delayed response and recurrence. The SALT score, which quantifies the percentage of affected scalp surface area, was used to measure disease severity in treated patients. In both human patients and the C3H/HeJ mouse model, the study applied high-throughput TCRbeta sequencing to look at T cell clonal expansion in alopecia areata. On the human side, TCRbeta sequencing was run on scalp tissue and on sorted CD4+ and CD8+ peripheral blood T cells from healthy controls and from alopecia areata patients with either patchy or totalis/universalis disease. Patients on tofacitinib were biopsied at baseline and after 4 and 24 weeks of treatment, and several of the patients also had a later scalp biopsy. Scalp clonality was compared across normal scalp (n=4), patchy alopecia areata scalp (n=8), and alopecia totalis/universalis scalp (n=8). RNA was extracted with the PAXgene miRNA kit for fixed scalp, the miRNeasy kit for PBMCs, and the RNeasy kit for mouse skin. Amplification of TCRbeta CDR3 regions was done by immunoSEQ multiplex PCR using 35 Vbeta forward primers and 13 Jbeta reverse primers. On the study overall, not on this receptor specifically: Unlike mouse skin, where gammadelta T cells dominate, normal human skin contains resident alphabeta T cells that get sequenced too, which complicates analysis of the scalp TCR repertoire. Because the treated cohort was small and had only one nonresponder, larger studies are needed to examine links between baseline CD8+ expansion and response. Many expanded lesional clones were found to persist in scalp and blood during tofacitinib treatment, and relapse after treatment cessation may be partly explained by this persistence. Shared TCR sequences between patients were less evident than in mice, which may be partly attributable to HLA diversity in the patient population. Lesional scalp, especially in alopecia totalis/universalis, showed higher clonality and more expanded CD8+ clones than normal scalp, suggesting antigenic drive. With tofacitinib, both scalp clonality and the number of expanded CD8+ clones among the top 100 scalp clones went down significantly.

The time point tag for this specimen amounts to: less than five weeks on oral tofacitinib. Per the publication, the treatment or condition label means: oral pan-JAK inhibitor, 5-10 mg twice daily. Lesional scalp punch biopsies and peripheral blood were obtained from alopecia areata patients. PBMCs were isolated by density centrifugation and stained for CD3, CD4 and CD8, and CD4+ and CD8+ T cells were sorted on a FACSAria. V is clipped by 5 bases and J by 3 bases, and the sequence between their germline boundaries is 13 bases long. Spanning cysteine to phenylalanine, the CDR3 consists of 15 amino acids. Just CDR3 DNA is preserved here, 45 bases in frame from base 1. CDR1 and CDR2, per the germline V gene (reference sequence), are SEHNR and FQNEAQ. As to this clone: Its antigen is not yet known. It has no much larger one-base neighbor in the sample; base qualities were not kept.

Library generation was performed with the immunoSEQ multiplex PCR assay. For TCR sequencing, RNA was extracted from every sample and reverse transcribed into cDNA to serve as template. First-strand cDNA was synthesized with SuperScript III using a 2:1 mix of oligo-dT and random hexamers. A synthetic immune receptor repertoire was used to gauge amplification bias, and whatever bias remained was removed computationally. As for the authors' bioinformatics: After raw reads were preprocessed to remove errors, the CDR3 was defined following IMGT conventions as running from the conserved cysteine to phenylalanine. To get clonality, Shannon entropy was normalized by log2 of the number of productive unique TCRs and the result was subtracted from 1. Whether scalp clones were CD4 or CD8 was inferred by matching scalp TCRbeta sequences against CD4 and CD8 repertoires sorted from blood. What TCRdb holds here is the immuneACCESS table cut down to in-frame rearrangements. Part of the clones is not present; checked against another copy, under half of the missing clones reflect an unresolved V gene, and the others are unexplained. V, J and clone size reflect that table, while D and trimming were determined from the DNA. The sample records 95,000 to 100,000 clones, about 58% of which are singletons. The ten most abundant clones make up less than 20% of the sample.

This TCR derives from a human donor with alopecia areata. The rearrangement joined TRBV7-9 to TRBJ1-4; no confident D gene assignment can be made. The sample consisted of CD8+ T cells sorted from blood, taken at week 4, from a patient treated with tofacitinib. The CDR3: CASSRSAGSNEKLFF. The nucleotides are TGTGCCAGCAGCCGATCTGCGGGATCTAATGAAAAACTGTTTTTT. Extended through the reference TRBV7-9 and TRBJ1-4 proteins, this CDR3 yields the full variable domain: DTGVSQNPRHKITKRGQNVTFRCDPISEHNRLYWYRQTLGQGPEFLTYFQNEAQLEKSRLLSDRFSAERPKGSFSTLEIQRTEQGDSAMYLCASSRSAGSNEKLFFGSGTQLSVL.